The clone carrying this T cell receptor (beta chain) was recorded a few times. Its antigen is still unknown. The CDR3 is made up of 15 amino acids. Trimming at V came to 3 bases and at J to 4 bases, leaving 7 bases not matched to a gene. Sample-barcoded 5' priming and a J-beta primer mix drove a second PCR of about 6 to 11 cycles. TCRdb independently ran MiXCR on the 5' RACE reads; one entry per CDR3 protein. In the table there are nearly 1 million distinct CDR3 sequences, roughly 51% of which are singletons. The data derive from a study of blood T cells in healthy people across ages. Findings of the study overall: Per million T cells, the diversity of TCR beta decreased roughly linearly as age advanced.

Sequenced input: blood. The J gene is TRBJ2-7, the V gene TRBV12-3 or TRBV12-4; 9 bases line up with TRBD2. This TCR was sampled from a woman in her sixties in good health. CDR3 coding DNA: TGTGCCAGCAGTTTGAATCCTAGCGGGATATACGAGCAGTACTTC. Translation gives CASSLNPSGIYEQYF.